The T cell receptor beta chain under discussion was sequenced for a study of vaccination effects on CD4 cells after COVID-19. This clone occurred once. Its antigen remains unidentified. J gave up 0 bases and V 5 bases, and 11 bases lay outside the gene matches. Germline V gene lookup returns CDR1 LGHDT and CDR2 YNNKEL (reference sequence). CDR3 size: 18 residues. In the ViraFEST assay, antigen-specific CD4+ clonotypes were identified by expansion after peptide-pool stimulation. Investigators separated out CD4+ T cells once 9 to 11 days of culture had passed. After 2 million or so PBMC were placed in each well, they were cultured with around 10 IU/ml IL-2 and 10 ug/ml peptides. The repertoire was sequenced with immunoSEQ multiplex PCR; TCRdb's copy has only in-frame clones and lacks some. The sample lists around 30,000 clones; 55% to 75% were seen once.

Sequences were derived from CD4+ T cells from PBMCs cultured with HCoV-229E spike peptides, sampled before COVID-19 vaccination. This receptor was identified in a human donor who received a COVID-19 vaccine. The genes are TRBV3-1 (or the pseudogene TRBV3-2) and TRBJ1-3; 9 nucleotides line up with TRBD1. CDR3 protein: CASSSRSGTGNSGNTIYF. Written as DNA, the CDR3 is TGTGCCAGCAGCTCCCGGTCCGGGACAGGGAACTCTGGAAACACCATATATTTT.